The 5 T cell receptor beta chains below were found in one sample sequenced in a study of pediatric ulcerative colitis. The repertoire was sequenced with immunoSEQ multiplex PCR; TCRdb's copy has only in-frame clones and lacks some. The repertoire includes around 14,000 clones, 85% to 90% of them detected once, and over 0.9% sits in the top ten. Material: blood. The receptors come from a boy between 10 and 17 years old with moderate ulcerative colitis.

The chain has TRBV28 and TRBJ2-3, with D unresolved. V was pared by 3 bases and J by 3 bases, with 4 bases between. CDR3 size: 12 residues. Germline V CDR1 and CDR2: MDHEN, SYDVKM. Written as DNA, the CDR3 is TGTGCCAGCAGTTTGGGTACAGATACGCAGTATTTT. Its protein is CASSLGTDTQYF.

V gene TRBV5-6 combines with J gene TRBJ1-4; D uncertain. V lost 0 bases and J 10 bases, leaving 10 bases between the germline ends. The germline CDR1 and CDR2 sequences are SGHDT and YYEEEE. The CDR3 runs to 13 residues. The CDR3 here is CASSLVPPGKLFF. The CDR3 DNA sequence: TGTGCCAGCAGCTTGGTCCCCCCTGGAAAACTGTTTTTT.

The CDR3, as DNA: TGTGCCAGCAGCTTAGAGGTACGAGGGGATAACACTGAAGCTTTCTTT. This gives the protein CASSLEVRGDNTEAFF. This chain joins TRBV7-2 and TRBJ1-1, with a weak D call TRBD1 (5 bases). Germline lookup yields CDR1 SGHTA and CDR2 FQGNSA. The CDR3 is 16 amino acids. V was trimmed by 1 base and J by 2 bases, leaving 14 bases between them.

This sequence joins TRBV7-3 and TRBJ2-1; the match to TRBD1 covers 8 bases. The CDR3 runs to 16 residues. J was trimmed by 9 bases and V by 5 bases; bases with no gene match: 15. CDR1 is SGHTA and CDR2 is FQGTGA in the germline V gene. The CDR3 loop is CASSAQGALGPREQFF. For the CDR3, the DNA is TGTGCCAGCAGCGCGCAGGGGGCTTTGGGACCTCGTGAGCAGTTCTTC.

The chain is built from TRBV4-3 and TRBJ2-5, with D possibly TRBD2 on 6 matching bases. The CDR3 runs 14 residues. V dropped 0 bases and J dropped 4 bases, with 9 bases sitting between them. CDR1 is LGHNA, CDR2 YSLEER, per germline. The DNA for the CDR3 is TGCGCCAGCAGCCAAGAGGAGGGGCGAGAGACCCAGTACTTC. Protein sequence: CASSQEEGRETQYF.